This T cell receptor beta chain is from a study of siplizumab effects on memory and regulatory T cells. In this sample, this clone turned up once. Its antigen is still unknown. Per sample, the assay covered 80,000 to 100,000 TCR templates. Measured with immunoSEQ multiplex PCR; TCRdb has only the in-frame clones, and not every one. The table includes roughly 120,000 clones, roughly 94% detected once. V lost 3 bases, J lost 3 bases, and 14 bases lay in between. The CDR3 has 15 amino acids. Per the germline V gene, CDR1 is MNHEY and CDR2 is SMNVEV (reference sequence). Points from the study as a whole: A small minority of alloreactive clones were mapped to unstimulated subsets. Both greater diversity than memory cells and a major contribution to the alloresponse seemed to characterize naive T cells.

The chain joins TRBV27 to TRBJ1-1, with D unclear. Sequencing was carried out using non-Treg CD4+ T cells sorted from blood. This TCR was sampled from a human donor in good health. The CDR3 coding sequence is TGTGCCAGCAGTTTTAATGGGAACTGGGACACTGAAGCTTTCTTT. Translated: CASSFNGNWDTEAFF.